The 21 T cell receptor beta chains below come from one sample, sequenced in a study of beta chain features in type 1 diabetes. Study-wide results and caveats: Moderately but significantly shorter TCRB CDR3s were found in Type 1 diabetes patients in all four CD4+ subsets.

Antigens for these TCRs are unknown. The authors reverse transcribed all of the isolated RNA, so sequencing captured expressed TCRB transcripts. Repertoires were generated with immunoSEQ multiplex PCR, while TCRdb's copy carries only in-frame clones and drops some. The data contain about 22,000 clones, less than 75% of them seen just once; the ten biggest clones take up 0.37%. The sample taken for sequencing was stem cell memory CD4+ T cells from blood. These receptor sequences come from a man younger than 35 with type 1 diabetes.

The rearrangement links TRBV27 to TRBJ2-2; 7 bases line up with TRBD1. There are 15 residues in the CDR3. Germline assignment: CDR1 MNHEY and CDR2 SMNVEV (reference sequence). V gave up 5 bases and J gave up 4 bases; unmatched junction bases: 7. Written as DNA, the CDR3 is TGTGCCAGCAGTGTCCAGGGGGTTCGCACCGGGGAGCTGTTTTTT. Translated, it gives CASSVQGVRTGELFF.

The CDR3 region has the DNA TGTGCCAGCAGCCCTGGGAACCAGCGGGGATACAATGAGCAGTTCTTC. This encodes CASSPGNQRGYNEQFF. The V gene is TRBV4-2, the J gene TRBJ2-1, with 7 positions matching TRBD2. This CDR3 is 16 amino acids long. V was pared by 4 bases and J by 4 bases, with 10 bases of the junction left unmatched. In germline, CDR1 is LGHNA, CDR2 YNFKEQ.

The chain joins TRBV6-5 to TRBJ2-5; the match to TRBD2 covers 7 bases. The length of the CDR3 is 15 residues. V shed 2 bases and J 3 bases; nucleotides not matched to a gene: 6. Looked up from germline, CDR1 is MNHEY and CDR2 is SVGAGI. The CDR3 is CASSYVSAGEETQYF. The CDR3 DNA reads TGTGCCAGCAGTTACGTTTCCGCGGGAGAAGAGACCCAGTACTTC.

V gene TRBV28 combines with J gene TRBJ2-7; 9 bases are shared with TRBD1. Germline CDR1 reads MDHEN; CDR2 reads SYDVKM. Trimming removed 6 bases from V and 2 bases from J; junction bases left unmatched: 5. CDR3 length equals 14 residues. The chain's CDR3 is CASSIGDRAYEQYF. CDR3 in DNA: TGTGCCAGCAGCATAGGGGACAGGGCCTACGAGCAGTACTTC.

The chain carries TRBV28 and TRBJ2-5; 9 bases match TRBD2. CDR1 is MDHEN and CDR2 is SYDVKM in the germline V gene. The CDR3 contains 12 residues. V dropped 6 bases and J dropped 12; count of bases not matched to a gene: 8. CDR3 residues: CASSDNLAGKYF. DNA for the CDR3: TGTGCCAGCAGCGACAATCTAGCGGGAAAGTACTTC. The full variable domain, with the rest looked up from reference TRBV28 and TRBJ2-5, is DVKVTQSSRYLVKRTGEKVFLECVQDMDHENMFWYRQDPGLGLRLIYFSYDVKMKEKGDIPEGYSVSREKKERFSLILESASTNQTSMYLCASSDNLAGKYFGPGTRLLVL.

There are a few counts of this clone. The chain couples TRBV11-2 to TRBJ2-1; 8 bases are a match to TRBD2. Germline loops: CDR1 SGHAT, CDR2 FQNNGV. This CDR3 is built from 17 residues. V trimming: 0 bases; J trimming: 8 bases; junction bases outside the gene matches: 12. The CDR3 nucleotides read TGTGCCAGCAGCTTAGATGGGGCTAGCGGGCTGTGGGATGAGCAGTTCTTC. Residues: CASSLDGASGLWDEQFF.

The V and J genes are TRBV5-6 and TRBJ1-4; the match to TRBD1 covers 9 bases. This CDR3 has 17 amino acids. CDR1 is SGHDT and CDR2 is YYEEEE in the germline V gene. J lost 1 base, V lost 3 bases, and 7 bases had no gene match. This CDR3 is CASSSTGGGRTNEKLFF. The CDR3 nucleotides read TGTGCCAGCAGCTCAACAGGGGGCGGAAGAACTAATGAAAAACTGTTTTTT.

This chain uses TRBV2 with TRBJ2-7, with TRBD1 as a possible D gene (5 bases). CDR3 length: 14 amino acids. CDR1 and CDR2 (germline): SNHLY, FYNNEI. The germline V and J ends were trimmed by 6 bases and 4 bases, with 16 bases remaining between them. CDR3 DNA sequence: TGTGCCAGCAGCTTAGGGGCGTTGGCGTACGAGCAGTACTTC. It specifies CASSLGALAYEQYF.

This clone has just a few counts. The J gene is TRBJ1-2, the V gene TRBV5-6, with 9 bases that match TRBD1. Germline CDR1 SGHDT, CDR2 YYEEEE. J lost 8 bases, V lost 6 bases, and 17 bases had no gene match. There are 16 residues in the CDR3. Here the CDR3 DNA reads TGTGCCAGCACCGACCGGATGGGACAGGGAGCCGGGGGCTACACCTTC. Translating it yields CASTDRMGQGAGGYTF. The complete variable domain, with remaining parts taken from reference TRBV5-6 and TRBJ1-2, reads DAGVTQSPTHLIKTRGQQVTLRCSPKSGHDTVSWYQQALGQGPQFIFQYYEEEERQRGNFPDRFSGHQFPNYSSELNVNALLLGDSALYLCASTDRMGQGAGGYTFGSGTRLTVV.

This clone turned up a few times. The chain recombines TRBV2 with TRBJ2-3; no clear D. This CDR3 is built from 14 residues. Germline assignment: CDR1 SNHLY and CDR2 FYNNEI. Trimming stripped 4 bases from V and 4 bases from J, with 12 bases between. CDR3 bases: TGTGCCAGCAGTGCCACTCGATCGGCAGATACGCAGTATTTT. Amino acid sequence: CASSATRSADTQYF.

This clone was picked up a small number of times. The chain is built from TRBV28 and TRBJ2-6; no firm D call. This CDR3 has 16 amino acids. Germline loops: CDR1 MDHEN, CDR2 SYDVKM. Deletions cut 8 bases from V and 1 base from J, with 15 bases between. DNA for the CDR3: TGTGCCAGCGACAAAAGACGATTTTCTGGGGCCAACGTCCTGACTTTC. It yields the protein CASDKRRFSGANVLTF.

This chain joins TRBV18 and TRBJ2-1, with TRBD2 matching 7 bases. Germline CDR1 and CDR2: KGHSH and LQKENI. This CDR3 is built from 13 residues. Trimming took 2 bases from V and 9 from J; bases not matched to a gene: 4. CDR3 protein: CASSPAGVGEQFF. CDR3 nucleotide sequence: TGTGCCAGCTCACCAGCGGGGGTCGGTGAGCAGTTCTTC.

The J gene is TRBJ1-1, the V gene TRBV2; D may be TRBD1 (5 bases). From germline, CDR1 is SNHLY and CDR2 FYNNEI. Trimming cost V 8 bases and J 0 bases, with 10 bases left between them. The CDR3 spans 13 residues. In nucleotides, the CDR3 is TGTGCCAGCCGTCTAGGGGTGAACACTGAAGCTTTCTTT. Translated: CASRLGVNTEAFF. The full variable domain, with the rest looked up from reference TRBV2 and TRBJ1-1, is EPEVTQTPSHQVTQMGQEVILRCVPISNHLYFYWYRQILGQKVEFLVSFYNNEISEKSEIFDDQFSVERPDGSNFTLKIRSTKLEDSAMYFCASRLGVNTEAFFGQGTRLTVV.

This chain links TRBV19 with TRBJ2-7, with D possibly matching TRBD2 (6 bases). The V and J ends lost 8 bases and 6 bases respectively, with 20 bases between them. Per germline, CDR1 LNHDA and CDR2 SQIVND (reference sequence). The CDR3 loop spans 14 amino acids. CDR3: CASCPGAAQGEQYF. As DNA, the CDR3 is TGTGCCAGTTGCCCGGGAGCCGCCCAAGGCGAGCAGTACTTC.

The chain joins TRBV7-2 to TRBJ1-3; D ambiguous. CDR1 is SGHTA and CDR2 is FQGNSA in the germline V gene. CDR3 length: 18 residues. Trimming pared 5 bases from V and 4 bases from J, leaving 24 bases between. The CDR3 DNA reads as TGTGCCAGCAGCCTTAGCCCCAGAACCTGGGCGGGCGGAAACACCATATATTTT. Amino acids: CASSLSPRTWAGGNTIYF.

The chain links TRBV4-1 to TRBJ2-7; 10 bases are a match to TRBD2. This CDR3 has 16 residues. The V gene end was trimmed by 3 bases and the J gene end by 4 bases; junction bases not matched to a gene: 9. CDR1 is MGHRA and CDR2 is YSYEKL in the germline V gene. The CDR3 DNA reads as TGCGCCAGCAGCCAGGGGACTAGCGATGGGGCATACGAGCAGTACTTC. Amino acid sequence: CASSQGTSDGAYEQYF.

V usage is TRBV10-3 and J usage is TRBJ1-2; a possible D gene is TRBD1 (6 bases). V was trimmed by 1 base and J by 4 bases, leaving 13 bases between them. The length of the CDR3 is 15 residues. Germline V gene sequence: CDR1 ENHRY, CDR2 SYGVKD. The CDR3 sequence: CAISEFGQPGYGYTF. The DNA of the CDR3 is TGTGCCATCAGTGAGTTCGGACAGCCTGGCTATGGCTACACCTTC.

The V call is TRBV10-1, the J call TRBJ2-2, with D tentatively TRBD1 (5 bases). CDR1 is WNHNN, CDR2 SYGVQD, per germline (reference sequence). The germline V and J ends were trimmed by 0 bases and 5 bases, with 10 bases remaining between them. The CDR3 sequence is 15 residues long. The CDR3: CASSESWQGTGELFF. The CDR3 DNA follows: TGCGCCAGCAGTGAGTCCTGGCAGGGAACCGGGGAGCTGTTTTTT.

CDR3 loop: CASRLDRGLEKLFF. The DNA for the CDR3 is TGTGCCAGCAGATTGGACAGGGGGCTTGAAAAACTGTTTTTT. The V call is TRBV6-1, the J call TRBJ1-4, with TRBD1 identical over 11 bases. Looked up from germline, CDR1 is MNHNS and CDR2 is SASEGT. The CDR3 runs 14 residues. The V gene end was trimmed by 6 bases and the J gene end by 7 bases; junction bases not matched to a gene: 4.

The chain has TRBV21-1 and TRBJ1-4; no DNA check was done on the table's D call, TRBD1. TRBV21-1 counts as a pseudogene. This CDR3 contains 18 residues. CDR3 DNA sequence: TGTGCCAGCAGCAAAGGGGACAGCGAAGAAACTATGAAAGGTTTAACTGTTTTT. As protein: CASSKGDSEETMKGLTVF.

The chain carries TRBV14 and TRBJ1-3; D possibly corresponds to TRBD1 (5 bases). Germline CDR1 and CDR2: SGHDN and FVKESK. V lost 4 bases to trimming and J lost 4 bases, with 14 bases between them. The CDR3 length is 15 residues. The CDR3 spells CASSRARQTGNTIYF. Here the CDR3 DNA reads TGTGCCAGCAGCCGAGCCCGACAGACGGGAAACACCATATATTTT.